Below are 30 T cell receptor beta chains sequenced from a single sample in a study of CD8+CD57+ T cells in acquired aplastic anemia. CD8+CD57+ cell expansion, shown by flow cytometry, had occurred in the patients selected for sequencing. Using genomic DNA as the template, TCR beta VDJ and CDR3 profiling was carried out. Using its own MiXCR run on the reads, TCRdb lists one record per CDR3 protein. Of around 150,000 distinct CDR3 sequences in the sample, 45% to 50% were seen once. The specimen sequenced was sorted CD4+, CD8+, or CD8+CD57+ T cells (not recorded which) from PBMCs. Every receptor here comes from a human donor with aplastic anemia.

CDR3 protein: CSAGGWGAGGYTF. The CDR3 DNA reads TGCAGTGCAGGGGGGTGGGGGGCTGGTGGCTACACCTTC. The chain links TRBV20-1 to TRBJ1-2, with D possibly TRBD1 on 6 matching bases. Germline V gives CDR1 DFQATT, CDR2 SNEGSKA (reference sequence). The CDR3 runs to 13 residues. Trimming stripped 6 bases from V and 7 bases from J, with 18 bases between.

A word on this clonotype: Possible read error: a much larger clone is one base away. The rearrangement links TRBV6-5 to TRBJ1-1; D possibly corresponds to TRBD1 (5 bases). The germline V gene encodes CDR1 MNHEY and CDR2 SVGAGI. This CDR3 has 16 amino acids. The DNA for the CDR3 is TGTGCCAACAGTTACGGTCGGACACCCTTGGGCACTGAAGCTTTCTTT. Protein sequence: CANSYGRTPLGTEAFF.

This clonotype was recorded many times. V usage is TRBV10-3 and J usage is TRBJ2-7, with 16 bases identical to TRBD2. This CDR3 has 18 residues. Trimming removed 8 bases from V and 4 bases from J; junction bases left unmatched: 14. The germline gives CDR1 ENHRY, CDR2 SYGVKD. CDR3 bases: TGTGCCATCCGTGTTTTACCGGGACTAGCGGGAGGGCTTTACGAGCAGTACTTC. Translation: CAIRVLPGLAGGLYEQYF.

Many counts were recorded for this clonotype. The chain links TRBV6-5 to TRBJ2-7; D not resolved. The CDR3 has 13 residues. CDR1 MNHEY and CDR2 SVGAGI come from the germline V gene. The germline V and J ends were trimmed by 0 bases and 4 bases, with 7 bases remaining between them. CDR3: CASSYSRAYEQYF. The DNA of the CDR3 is TGTGCCAGCAGTTACTCTCGGGCGTACGAGCAGTACTTC.

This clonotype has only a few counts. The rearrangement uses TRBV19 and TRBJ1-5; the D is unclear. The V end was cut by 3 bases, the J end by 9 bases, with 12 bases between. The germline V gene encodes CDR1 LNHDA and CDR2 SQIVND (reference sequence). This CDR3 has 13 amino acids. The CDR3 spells CASSMGIAGPQHF. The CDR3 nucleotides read TGTGCCAGTAGTATGGGAATCGCCGGGCCCCAGCATTTT.

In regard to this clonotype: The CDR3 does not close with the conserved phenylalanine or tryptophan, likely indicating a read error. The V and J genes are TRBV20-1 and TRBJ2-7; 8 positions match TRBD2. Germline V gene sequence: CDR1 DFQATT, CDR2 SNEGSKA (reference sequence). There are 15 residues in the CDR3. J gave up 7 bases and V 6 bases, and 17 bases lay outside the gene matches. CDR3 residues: CSARGPAGESGEQYS. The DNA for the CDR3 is TGCAGTGCGCGTGGACCAGCGGGAGAGTCCGGGGAGCAGTACTCC.

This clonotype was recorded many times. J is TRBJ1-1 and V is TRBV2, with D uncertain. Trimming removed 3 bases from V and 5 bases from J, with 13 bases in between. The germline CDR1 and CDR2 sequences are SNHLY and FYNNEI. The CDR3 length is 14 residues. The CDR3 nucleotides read TGTGCCAGCAGTGACGGAGGTGCTGGGACTGAAGCTTTCTTT. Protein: CASSDGGAGTEAFF.

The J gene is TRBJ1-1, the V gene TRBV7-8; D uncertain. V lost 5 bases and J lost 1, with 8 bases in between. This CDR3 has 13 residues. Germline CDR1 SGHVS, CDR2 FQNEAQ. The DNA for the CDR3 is TGTGCCAGCAGCCCCCGACGGAACACTGAAGCTTTCTTT. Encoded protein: CASSPRRNTEAFF.

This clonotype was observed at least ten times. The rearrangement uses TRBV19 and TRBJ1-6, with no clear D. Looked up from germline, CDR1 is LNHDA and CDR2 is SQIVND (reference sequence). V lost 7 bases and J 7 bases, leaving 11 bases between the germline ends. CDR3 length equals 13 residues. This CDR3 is CASTLSPNSPLHF. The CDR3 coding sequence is TGTGCCAGTACTCTTTCCCCCAATTCACCCCTCCACTTT. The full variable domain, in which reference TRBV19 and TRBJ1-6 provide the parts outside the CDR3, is DGGITQSPKYLFRKEGQNVTLSCEQNLNHDAMYWYRQDPGQGLRLIYYSQIVNDFQKGDIAEGYSVSREKKESFPLTVTSAQKNPTAFYLCASTLSPNSPLHFGNGTRLTVT.

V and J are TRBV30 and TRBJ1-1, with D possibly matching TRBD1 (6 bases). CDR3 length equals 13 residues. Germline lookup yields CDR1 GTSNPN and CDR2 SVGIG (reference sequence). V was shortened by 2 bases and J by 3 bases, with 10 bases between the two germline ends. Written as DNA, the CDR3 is TGTGCCTGGAGTTCGCAGGGGTACACTGAAGCTTTCTTT. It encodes CAWSSQGYTEAFF.

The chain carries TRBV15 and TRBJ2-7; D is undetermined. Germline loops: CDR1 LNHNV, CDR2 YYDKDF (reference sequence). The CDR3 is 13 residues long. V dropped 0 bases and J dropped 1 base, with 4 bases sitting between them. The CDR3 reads CATSRDTSYEQYF. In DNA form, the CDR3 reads TGTGCCACCAGCAGAGACACTTCCTACGAGCAGTACTTC.

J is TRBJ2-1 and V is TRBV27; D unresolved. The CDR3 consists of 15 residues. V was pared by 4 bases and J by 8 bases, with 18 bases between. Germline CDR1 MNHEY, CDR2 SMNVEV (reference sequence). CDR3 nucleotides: TGTGCCAGCAGTTCGTTTCTGGGTTCCTGGGATGAGCAGTTCTTC. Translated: CASSSFLGSWDEQFF.

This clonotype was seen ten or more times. This chain's CDR3 is CASSILLGDTQYF. The CDR3 region has the DNA TGTGCCAGTAGTATACTCTTGGGGGATACGCAGTATTTT. This chain uses TRBV19 with TRBJ2-3; D remains unclear. V lost 2 bases and J 6 bases, leaving 9 bases between the germline ends. Germline CDR1 reads LNHDA; CDR2 reads SQIVND (reference sequence). The CDR3 sequence is 13 residues long.

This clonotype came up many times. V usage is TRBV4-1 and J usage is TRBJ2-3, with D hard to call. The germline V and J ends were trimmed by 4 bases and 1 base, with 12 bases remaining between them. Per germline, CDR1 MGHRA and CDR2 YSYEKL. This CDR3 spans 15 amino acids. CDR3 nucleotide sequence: TGCGCCAGCAGCCCCGTGGGCCTCGGCACAGATACGCAGTATTTT. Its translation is CASSPVGLGTDTQYF.

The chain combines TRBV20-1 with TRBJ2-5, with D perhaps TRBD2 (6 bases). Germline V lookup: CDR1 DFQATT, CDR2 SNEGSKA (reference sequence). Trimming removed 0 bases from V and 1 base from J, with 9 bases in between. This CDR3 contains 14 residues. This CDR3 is CSARELGGQETQYF. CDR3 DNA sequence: TGCAGTGCTAGAGAACTCGGGGGCCAAGAGACCCAGTACTTC.

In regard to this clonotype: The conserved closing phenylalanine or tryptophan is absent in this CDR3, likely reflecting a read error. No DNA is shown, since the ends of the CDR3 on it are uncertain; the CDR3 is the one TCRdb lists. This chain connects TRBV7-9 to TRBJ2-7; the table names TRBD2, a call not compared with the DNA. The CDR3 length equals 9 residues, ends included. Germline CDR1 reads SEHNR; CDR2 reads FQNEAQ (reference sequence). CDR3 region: CASSLGTAG.

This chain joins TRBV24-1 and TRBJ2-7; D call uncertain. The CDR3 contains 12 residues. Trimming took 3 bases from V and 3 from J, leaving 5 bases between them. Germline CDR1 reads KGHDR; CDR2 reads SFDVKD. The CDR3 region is CATSDAGYEQYF. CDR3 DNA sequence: TGTGCCACCAGTGATGCCGGCTACGAGCAGTACTTC.

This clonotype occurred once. The CDR3 reads CASSIPSGGNEKLFF. Here the CDR3 DNA reads TGTGCCAGTAGTATCCCCTCAGGGGGTAATGAAAAACTGTTTTTT. This chain connects TRBV19 to TRBJ1-4, with 7 bases fitting TRBD1. V lost 3 bases, J lost 4 bases, and 5 bases stayed unmatched. This CDR3 is 15 amino acids long. Germline CDR1 LNHDA, CDR2 SQIVND (reference sequence). Based on the CDR3 plus reference TRBV19 and TRBJ1-4, the full variable domain is DGGITQSPKYLFRKEGQNVTLSCEQNLNHDAMYWYRQDPGQGLRLIYYSQIVNDFQKGDIAEGYSVSREKKESFPLTVTSAQKNPTAFYLCASSIPSGGNEKLFFGSGTQLSVL.

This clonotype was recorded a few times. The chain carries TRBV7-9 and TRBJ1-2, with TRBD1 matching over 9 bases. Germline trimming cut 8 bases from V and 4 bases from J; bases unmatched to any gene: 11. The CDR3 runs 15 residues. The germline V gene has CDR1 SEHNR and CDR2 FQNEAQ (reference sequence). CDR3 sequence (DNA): TGTGCCAGCCAGTTACAGGGGGCGCGCCTCTATGGCTACACCTTC. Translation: CASQLQGARLYGYTF.

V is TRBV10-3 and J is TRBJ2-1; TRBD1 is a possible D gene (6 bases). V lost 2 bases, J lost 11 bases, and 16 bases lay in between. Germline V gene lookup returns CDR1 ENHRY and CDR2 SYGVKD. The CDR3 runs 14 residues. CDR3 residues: CAISEIGDTSKQFF. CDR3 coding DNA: TGTGCCATCAGTGAGATAGGGGACACCTCCAAGCAGTTCTTC.

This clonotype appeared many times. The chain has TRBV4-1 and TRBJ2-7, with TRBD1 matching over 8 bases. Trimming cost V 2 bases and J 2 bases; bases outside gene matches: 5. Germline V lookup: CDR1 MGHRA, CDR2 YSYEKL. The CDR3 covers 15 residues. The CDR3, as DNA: TGCGCCAGCAGCCAAACAACGGACAGGGCCTACGAGCAGTACTTC. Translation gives CASSQTTDRAYEQYF.

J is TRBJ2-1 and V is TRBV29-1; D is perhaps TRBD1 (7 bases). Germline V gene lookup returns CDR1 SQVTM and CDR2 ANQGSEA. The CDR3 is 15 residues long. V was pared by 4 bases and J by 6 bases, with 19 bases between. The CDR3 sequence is CSVVPARGAGNEQFF. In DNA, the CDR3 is TGCAGCGTTGTTCCGGCCAGGGGGGCTGGCAATGAGCAGTTCTTC.

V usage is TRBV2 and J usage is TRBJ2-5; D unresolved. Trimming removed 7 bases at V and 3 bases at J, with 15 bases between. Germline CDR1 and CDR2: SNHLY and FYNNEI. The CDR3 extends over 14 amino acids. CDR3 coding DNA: TGTGCCAGCATTAATGATAGGCGGAAAGAGACCCAGTACTTC. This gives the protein CASINDRRKETQYF.

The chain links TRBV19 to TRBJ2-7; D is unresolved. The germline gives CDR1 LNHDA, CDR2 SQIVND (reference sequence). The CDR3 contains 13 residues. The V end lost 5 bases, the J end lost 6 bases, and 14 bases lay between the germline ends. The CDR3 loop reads CASSLTLNAEQYF. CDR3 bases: TGTGCCAGTAGTCTGACCCTAAATGCCGAGCAGTACTTC.

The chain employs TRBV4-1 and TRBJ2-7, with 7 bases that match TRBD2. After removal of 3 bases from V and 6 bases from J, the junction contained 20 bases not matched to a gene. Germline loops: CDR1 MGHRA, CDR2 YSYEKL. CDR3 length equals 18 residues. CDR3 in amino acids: CASSQLGRGVAEAGEQYF. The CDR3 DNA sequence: TGCGCCAGCAGCCAGTTGGGGAGGGGAGTCGCTGAAGCGGGCGAGCAGTACTTC.

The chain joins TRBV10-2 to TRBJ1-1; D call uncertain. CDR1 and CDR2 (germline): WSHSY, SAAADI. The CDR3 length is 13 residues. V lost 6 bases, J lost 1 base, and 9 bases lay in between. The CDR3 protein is CASSSQKNTEAFF. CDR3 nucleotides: TGCGCCAGCAGCTCGCAGAAGAACACTGAAGCTTTCTTT.

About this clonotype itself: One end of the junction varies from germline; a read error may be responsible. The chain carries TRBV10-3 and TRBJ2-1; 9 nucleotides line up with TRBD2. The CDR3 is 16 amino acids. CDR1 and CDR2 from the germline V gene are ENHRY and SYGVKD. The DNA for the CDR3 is TGTGCCGTCAGTGAGTCCCGGCTAGCGGGGTTCAATGAGCAGTTCTTC. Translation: CAVSESRLAGFNEQFF.

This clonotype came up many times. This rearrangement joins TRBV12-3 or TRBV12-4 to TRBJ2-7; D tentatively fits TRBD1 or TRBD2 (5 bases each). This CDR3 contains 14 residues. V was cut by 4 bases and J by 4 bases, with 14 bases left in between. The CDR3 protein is CASSSSGTFYEQYF. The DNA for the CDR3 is TGTGCCAGCAGTTCGTCCGGGACCTTTTACGAGCAGTACTTC.

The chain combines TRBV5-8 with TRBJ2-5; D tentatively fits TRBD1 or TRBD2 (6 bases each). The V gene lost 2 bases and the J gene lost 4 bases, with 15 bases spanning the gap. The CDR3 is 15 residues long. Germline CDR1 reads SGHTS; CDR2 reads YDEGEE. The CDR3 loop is CASSLRGGSSETQYF. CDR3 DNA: TGTGCCAGCAGCTTACGAGGGGGGAGTTCAGAGACCCAGTACTTC.

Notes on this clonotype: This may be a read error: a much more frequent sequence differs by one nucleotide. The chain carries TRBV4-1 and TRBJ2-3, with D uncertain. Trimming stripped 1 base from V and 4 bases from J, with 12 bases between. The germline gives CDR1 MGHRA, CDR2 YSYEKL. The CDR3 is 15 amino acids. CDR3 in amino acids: CASSQGGLEADTQYF. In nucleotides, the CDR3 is TGCGCCAGCAGCCAAGGAGGCTTAGAGGCAGATACGCAGTATTTT.